This entry is about one TCR beta chain. Its target is not known. This record belongs to a study of T cell responses to AZD1222 COVID-19 vaccine. Overall study results and limits: Baseline serology detected seropositivity in only a handful of AZD1222 recipients. Sampling that yielded the repertoires occurred only after the peak T cell response.

This CDR3 contains 14 residues. Trimming took off 5 bases at V and 4 bases at J, with 15 bases between the two ends. Germline CDR1 SGHDT, CDR2 YYEEEE. Using immunoSEQ multiplex PCR, the repertoire was profiled, and TCRdb retains in-frame clones only, with some absent. The repertoire holds 75,000 to 100,000 clones, with roughly nine tenths as singletons. The sample consisted of peripheral blood, taken on day 0 of AZD1222 vaccination. The J gene is TRBJ1-2, the V gene TRBV5-6; tentatively, D is TRBD1 (5 bases). The clonotype was recovered from an adult in good health. CDR3 nucleotide sequence: TGTGCCAGCAGTTGGGGCGAGCGGGCCTATGGCTACACCTTC. Translating it yields CASSWGERAYGYTF.